This T cell receptor (beta chain) was retrieved from a study of lymphopenia after photon versus proton radiotherapy. General study results and limits: After the lymphocyte nadir, photon-treated repertoires showed oligoclonal expansion, especially of CD8+ Temra cells.

About this clone: The antigen remains unidentified.

Generated by immunoSEQ multiplex PCR, the TCRdb table keeps only in-frame clones and is missing some. This table holds about 25,000 clones, roughly 87% found once. The junction had 6 bases not matched to a gene; V was cut back by 7 bases and J by 1 base. Germline CDR1 and CDR2: SNHLY and FYNNEI. The CDR3 consists of 14 residues. The V and J genes are TRBV2 and TRBJ2-5; TRBD2 matches 7 bases. This receptor was taken from a man between 50 and 59 years old with gastric cancer. The sequences come from peripheral blood, collected from a patient treated with photon-based radiotherapy. As DNA, the CDR3 is TGTGCCAGCACCACCGGGGGGTTCCAAGAGACCCAGTACTTC. This translates into CASTTGGFQETQYF.